A single TCR beta chain is shown here with its context. The data were taken from a study of cytomegalovirus exposure and HLA in healthy donors. At collection, donors were nominally healthy, but unrecorded immune exposures were probable. PCR involved 60 Vbeta and 13 Jbeta primers. Per the original data handling: About 12 million shared chains were among the approximately 76 million unique TCR beta chains that a later analysis counted. The table came from immunoSEQ multiplex PCR; TCRdb's copy has only in-frame clones and leaves some out. The V and J calls and clone size are taken from that table; D and trimming were inferred from the DNA. The repertoire holds under 85,000 clones, with 65% to 70% as singletons. Sequencing was done on a sample of PBMCs. The sequence came from a woman in her twenties or thirties in good health and CMV-seronegative.

The CDR3 here is CASSLGGQGGEKLFF. CDR3 bases: TGTGCCAGCAGCTTAGGAGGCCAGGGTGGTGAAAAACTGTTTTTT. This chain connects TRBV7-2 to TRBJ1-4, with a tentative D call TRBD1 (5 bases). The CDR3 spans 15 residues. The V end was cut by 1 base, the J end by 7 bases, with 13 bases between. Germline V gives CDR1 SGHTA, CDR2 FQGNSA. Full variable domain (missing parts from reference TRBV7-2 and TRBJ1-4): GAGVSQSPSNKVTEKGKDVELRCDPISGHTALYWYRQSLGQGLEFLIYFQGNSAPDKSGLPSDRFSAERTGGSVSTLTIQRTQQEDSAVYLCASSLGGQGGEKLFFGSGTQLSVL.